These 20 T cell receptor beta chains were sequenced from one sample in a study of OX40 agonist ivuxolimab in advanced cancers. Data came from immunoSEQ multiplex PCR; TCRdb stores just in-frame clones and leaves some out. The sample carries 70,000 to 85,000 clones, roughly 80% recorded once. The sample here was CD4+ or CD8+ T cells sorted from blood, taken in a trial of the OX40 agonist ivuxolimab. The receptors here all came from an adult with an advanced solid tumor such as melanoma, head and neck, liver or kidney cancer.

The chain carries TRBV6-5 and TRBJ2-2; no definite D call. From germline, CDR1 is MNHEY and CDR2 SVGAGI. V lost 4 bases, J lost 7 bases, and 10 bases lay in between. This CDR3 comprises 13 residues. CDR3 sequence: CASSSRKSGELFF. In nucleotides, the CDR3 is TGTGCCAGCAGTTCCCGGAAGAGCGGGGAGCTGTTTTTT.

The V and J genes are TRBV2 and TRBJ2-7; 7 bases are shared with TRBD1. This CDR3 contains 12 residues. In germline, CDR1 is SNHLY, CDR2 FYNNEI. After removal of 10 bases from V and 3 bases from J, the junction contained 6 bases not matched to a gene. CDR3 DNA sequence: TGTGCCACCAGATCAGGGGGCTACGAGCAGTACTTC. It specifies CATRSGGYEQYF.

V gene TRBV5-4 combines with J gene TRBJ2-2; 9 bases are a match to TRBD1. V was clipped by 4 bases and J by 7 bases; unmatched bases: 8. Looked up from germline, CDR1 is SGHNT and CDR2 is YYREEE (reference sequence). CDR3 length: 15 amino acids. The CDR3 region has the DNA TGTGCCAGCAGCCGCTGGACAGGGGCGGGCGGGGAGCTGTTTTTT. It codes for CASSRWTGAGGELFF.

V and J are TRBV4-1 and TRBJ2-5, with D perhaps TRBD2 (6 bases). Germline values: CDR1 MGHRA, CDR2 YSYEKL. The CDR3 is 16 residues long. Trimming removed 4 bases at V and 5 bases at J, with 20 bases between. DNA for the CDR3: TGCGCCAGCAGCCCCGCGGGAACGATGGGAGGTGAGACCCAGTACTTC. It is translated as CASSPAGTMGGETQYF.

This chain uses TRBV14 with TRBJ1-1; the D is unclear. Trimming took 1 base from V and 5 from J, leaving 17 bases between them. The CDR3 is 16 amino acids. Germline CDR1 SGHDN, CDR2 FVKESK. The CDR3 reads CASSQGLDPGRTEAFF. CDR3 in DNA: TGTGCCAGCAGCCAAGGGTTAGACCCCGGAAGGACTGAAGCTTTCTTT.

This clone was seen a single time. The V call is TRBV9, the J call TRBJ1-5; 7 nucleotides line up with TRBD1. The germline V gene encodes CDR1 SGDLS and CDR2 YYNGEE. There are 15 residues in the CDR3. V dropped 4 bases and J dropped 3; count of bases not matched to a gene: 7. The CDR3 bases are TGTGCCAGCAGCTCGTTAGGGGGCCCCAATCAGCCCCAGCATTTT. Encoded protein: CASSSLGGPNQPQHF.

This clone showed up just a few times. The chain links TRBV5-4 to TRBJ1-3; D is unresolved. V was shortened by 4 bases and J by 0 bases, with 5 bases between the two germline ends. The CDR3 runs 13 residues. Germline assignment: CDR1 SGHNT and CDR2 YYREEE (reference sequence). The CDR3 loop reads CASSRDSGNTIYF. The CDR3 nucleotides read TGTGCCAGCAGCCGGGACTCTGGAAACACCATATATTTT.

The chain links TRBV5-6 to TRBJ1-6; TRBD1 matches 7 bases. Germline lookup yields CDR1 SGHDT and CDR2 YYEEEE. The CDR3 has 15 residues. V dropped 4 bases and J dropped 7; count of bases not matched to a gene: 8. DNA of the CDR3: TGTGCCAGCAGCAAAAAGACAGGGAGGAATTCACCCCTCCACTTT. Protein: CASSKKTGRNSPLHF.

The chain employs TRBV5-4 and TRBJ1-3; 8 nucleotides agree with TRBD1. Germline V gene lookup returns CDR1 SGHNT and CDR2 YYREEE (reference sequence). J lost 1 base, V lost 4 bases, and 7 bases had no gene match. The CDR3 totals 16 residues. CDR3 coding DNA: TGTGCCAGCAGCCGTCGGACAGGGAGGTCTGGAAACACCATATATTTT. Amino acid sequence: CASSRRTGRSGNTIYF.

The chain is built from TRBV20-1 and TRBJ1-1, with D unclear. CDR3 length equals 11 residues. The V and J ends lost 4 bases and 0 bases respectively, with 3 bases between them. Germline V gives CDR1 DFQATT, CDR2 SNEGSKA (reference sequence). CDR3 sequence reads: CSAKMNTEAFF. The CDR3 DNA follows: TGCAGTGCTAAGATGAACACTGAAGCTTTCTTT.

The chain recombines TRBV6-1 with TRBJ1-5; D is unclear. The V end was cut by 0 bases, the J end by 8 bases, with 2 bases between. The germline CDR1 and CDR2 sequences are MNHNS and SASEGT. The CDR3 loop spans 11 amino acids. The CDR3 protein is CASSEAKPQHF. The CDR3 DNA is TGTGCCAGCAGTGAAGCAAAGCCCCAGCATTTT.

The J gene is TRBJ2-7, the V gene TRBV28; the D is unclear. V was shortened by 4 bases and J by 7 bases, with 20 bases between the two germline ends. Germline values: CDR1 MDHEN, CDR2 SYDVKM. This CDR3 is 15 amino acids long. CDR3 DNA sequence: TGTGCCAGCAGTTCCCACAGCTATCCTCAACTAGAGCAGTACTTC. It encodes CASSSHSYPQLEQYF.

The chain couples TRBV28 to TRBJ1-1; D uncertain. V shed 6 bases and J shed 3 bases, with 8 bases lying between them. The CDR3 has 12 residues. CDR1 is MDHEN and CDR2 is SYDVKM in the germline V gene. The CDR3 loop is CASSLFDTEAFF. In DNA form, the CDR3 reads TGTGCCAGCAGCCTGTTCGACACTGAAGCTTTCTTT.

The chain uses TRBV7-9 and TRBJ2-7; tentatively, D is TRBD1 (5 bases). Germline CDR1 reads SEHNR; CDR2 reads FQNEAQ (reference sequence). This CDR3 is built from 15 residues. V gave up 2 bases and J gave up 6 bases, with 17 bases separating them. CDR3 residues: CASSLLGSQGSEQYF. The CDR3, as DNA: TGTGCCAGCAGCTTATTAGGTAGTCAGGGCTCCGAGCAGTACTTC.

The chain uses TRBV7-2 and TRBJ2-5, with D unclear. The end of the DNA aligns better with TRBJ2-7, so the J call may be wrong. Per the germline V gene, CDR1 is SGHTA and CDR2 is FQGNSA. The CDR3 runs to 13 residues. CDR3 sequence (DNA): TGTGCCAGCAGCCCCCGACGAGGCGACGAGCAGTACTTC. It yields the protein CASSPRRGDEQYF.

The chain joins TRBV11-1 to TRBJ2-7, with 9 bases fitting TRBD1. This CDR3 spans 15 amino acids. Trimming took 6 bases from V and 3 from J; bases not matched to a gene: 9. CDR1 and CDR2 (germline): SGHAT, FQDESV (reference sequence). Written as DNA, the CDR3 is TGTGCCAGCAGTTTCGGGGACAGGGAAGGCTACGAGCAGTACTTC. Its translation: CASSFGDREGYEQYF.

The J gene is TRBJ1-1, the V gene TRBV5-5; D ambiguous. The germline V gene encodes CDR1 SGHKS and CDR2 YYEKEE (reference sequence). The CDR3 is made up of 14 amino acids. The V end was cut by 4 bases, the J end by 3 bases, with 13 bases between. The CDR3 reads CASSLKAGYTEAFF. Written as DNA, the CDR3 is TGTGCCAGCAGCCTAAAGGCAGGTTACACTGAAGCTTTCTTT.

The rearrangement links TRBV7-8 to TRBJ2-7, with D uncertain. The CDR3 extends over 14 amino acids. V dropped 0 bases and J dropped 3 bases, with 9 bases sitting between them. Germline V gene data show CDR1 as SGHVS and CDR2 as FQNEAQ. For the CDR3, the DNA is TGTGCCAGCAGCTTAGCGTTACAGAGCTACGAGCAGTACTTC. It encodes CASSLALQSYEQYF.

This chain uses TRBV28 with TRBJ1-6; no reliable D call. V was cut by 5 bases and J by 9 bases, with 11 bases left in between. This CDR3 spans 13 amino acids. Per the germline V gene, CDR1 is MDHEN and CDR2 is SYDVKM. CDR3 bases: TGTGCCAGCAGTCGGGGAGAGAGTTCACCCCTCCACTTT. Protein: CASSRGESSPLHF.

The chain has TRBV28 and TRBJ1-6; D remains ambiguous. Germline V gene sequence: CDR1 MDHEN, CDR2 SYDVKM. The CDR3 has 14 amino acids. V lost 5 bases to trimming and J lost 4 bases, with 9 bases between them. CDR3 residues: CASSDGPYNSPLHF. For the CDR3, the DNA is TGTGCCAGCAGTGACGGACCTTATAATTCACCCCTCCACTTT.